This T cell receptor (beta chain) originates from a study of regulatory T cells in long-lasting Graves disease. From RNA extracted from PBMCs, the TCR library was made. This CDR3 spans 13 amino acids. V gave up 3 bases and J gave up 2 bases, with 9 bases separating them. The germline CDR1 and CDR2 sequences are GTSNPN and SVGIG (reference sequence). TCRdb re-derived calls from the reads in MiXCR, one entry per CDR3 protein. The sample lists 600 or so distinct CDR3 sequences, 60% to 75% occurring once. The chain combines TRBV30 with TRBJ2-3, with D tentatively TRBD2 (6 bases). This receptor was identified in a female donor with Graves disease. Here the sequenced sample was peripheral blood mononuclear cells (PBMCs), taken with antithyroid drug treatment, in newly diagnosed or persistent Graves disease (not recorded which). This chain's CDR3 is CAWRGTYTDTQYF. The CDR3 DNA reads TGTGCCTGGAGGGGGACTTACACAGATACGCAGTATTTT.